The rows below give T cell receptor beta chains drawn from one sample of a study of T cells after yellow fever vaccination. TCRdb independently ran MiXCR on the 5' RACE reads; one entry per CDR3 protein. Here the sample spans around 320,000 distinct CDR3 sequences, roughly a tenth being singletons. The sequencing used CD4+ T cells sorted from PBMCs, collected 45 days after the yellow fever booster vaccination. The receptors come from a man between 18 and 29 years old who received the YFV17D yellow fever vaccine. Both conserved end residues are trimmed from each CDR3.

V gene	J gene	CDR3 protein
TRBV6-5	TRBJ1-2	ASSFAGGLLDLGYGYT
TRBV2	TRBJ2-1	ASRAYRDGDEQF
TRBV5-1	TRBJ1-4	ASSRADNEKLF
TRBV7-2	TRBJ1-1	ASSLAPVMYTEAF
TRBV7-9	TRBJ1-2	ASSLNRGGYT
TRBV30	TRBJ2-5	AWSVGTGSLWETQY
TRBV24-1	TRBJ2-7	ATSDWTGIEQY
TRBV6-5	TRBJ1-1	ASSYPLQGTEAF
TRBV6-6	TRBJ1-2	ASRLRDTLLYGYT
TRBV11-2	TRBJ2-3	ASSLRATTGTDTQY
TRBV12-3/TRBV12-4	TRBJ2-1	ARTTPGQSYNEQF
TRBV20-1	TRBJ2-5	SAPNGQKETQY
TRBV29-1	TRBJ2-3	SAQTGDTQY
TRBV14	TRBJ1-1	ASSQDRGQFYTEAF
TRBV24-1	TRBJ1-2	ATSESRHGYT
TRBV7-3	TRBJ2-3	ASSLGTGGSTDTQY
TRBV4-3	TRBJ2-7	ASSKGLAAYEQY
TRBV7-2	TRBJ2-1	ASSIAGGQAYNEQF
TRBV7-2	TRBJ1-4	ASSFGVNEKLF
TRBV7-2	TRBJ1-1	ASSSGFMYTEAF
TRBV27	TRBJ1-1	ASSLGLFTEAF
TRBV6-5	TRBJ1-1	ASSYGGFTF
TRBV6-5	TRBJ2-3	ASRPIFSTDTQY
TRBV7-3	TRBJ2-3	ASSLYPTRAGGRYTDTQY
TRBV6-2/TRBV6-3	TRBJ2-1	ASSYPPETEQF
TRBV6-2/TRBV6-3	TRBJ1-5	ASSQPAEPQH
TRBV30	TRBJ2-2	AWSVGGMAGELF
TRBV5-1	TRBJ2-3	ASSLIGRVEDTQY
TRBV4-2	TRBJ2-1	ASSQDRTGDYNEQF
TRBV4-3	TRBJ2-2	ASSQERGAGVESGELF
TRBV6-6	TRBJ2-1	ASSEGVNEQF
TRBV9	TRBJ2-6	ASSVRGAGANVLT
TRBV12-3/TRBV12-4	TRBJ2-3	ASSLRGGTQY
TRBV20-1	TRBJ2-2	STRGGHDGELF
TRBV7-3	TRBJ2-1	ASSLGLVVGNEQF